This TCR beta chain derives from a study of T cells in localized non-small cell lung cancer. This CDR3 is built from 14 residues. Trimming shortened V by 5 bases and J by 3 bases, and 14 bases separated the two germline ends. Germline CDR1 and CDR2: SEHNR and FQNEAQ (reference sequence). TCRdb's table, derived via immunoSEQ multiplex PCR, lists solely in-frame clones and lacks some. The repertoire holds approximately 30,000 clones, with roughly 90% as singletons. The rearrangement links TRBV7-9 to TRBJ2-7; either TRBD1 or TRBD2 may supply D (5 bases each). The sequences come from peripheral blood, collected before any cancer treatment. This TCR was recovered from a woman between 18 and 50 years old with stage I lung adenocarcinoma. The CDR3 nucleotides are TGTGCCAGCAGCCCCCGGTGGGACCTCTACGAGCAGTACTTC. Its translation is CASSPRWDLYEQYF.